Presented here are 25 T cell receptor beta chains from one specimen sequenced in a study of blood T cell repertoires in COVID-19. The data were produced by immunoSEQ multiplex PCR, yet TCRdb's version contains in-frame clones alone and is incomplete. This repertoire shows about 160,000 clones, under 90% found once; its top ten account for 15% to 20%. Sequenced sample: PBMCs or T cells enriched from blood (not recorded which). The receptor set was obtained from a man in his 60s who had recovered from COVID-19.

The chain uses TRBV7-3 and TRBJ2-2; tentatively, D is TRBD1 (7 bases). Trimming shortened V by 4 bases and J by 3 bases, and 18 bases separated the two germline ends. The V gene's germline CDR1 is SGHTA and CDR2 FQGTGA. The CDR3 loop spans 17 amino acids. The CDR3 here is CASSSFQGGGDTGELFF. Here the CDR3 DNA reads TGTGCCAGCAGCTCCTTCCAGGGGGGCGGCGACACCGGGGAGCTGTTTTTT. The variable domain in full, completed from reference TRBV7-3 and TRBJ2-2, reads GAGVSQTPSNKVTEKGKYVELRCDPISGHTALYWYRQSLGQGPEFLIYFQGTGAADDSGLPNDRFFAVRPEGSVSTLKIQRTERGDSAVYLCASSSFQGGGDTGELFFGEGSRLTVL.

This rearrangement joins TRBV3-1 (or the pseudogene TRBV3-2) to TRBJ2-2; D is ambiguous. V lost 1 base to trimming and J lost 4 bases, with 10 bases between them. The CDR3 is 15 amino acids. Germline values: CDR1 LGHDT, CDR2 YNNKEL (reference sequence). CDR3 sequence (DNA): TGTGCCAGCAGCCAAGGTATAACTTTCACCGGGGAGCTGTTTTTT. Its protein product is CASSQGITFTGELFF.

This clone was recorded once. The rearrangement joins TRBV3-1 (or the pseudogene TRBV3-2) to TRBJ1-5; no definite D call. CDR1 and CDR2 (germline): LGHDT, YNNKEL (reference sequence). V gave up 0 bases and J gave up 9 bases, with 9 bases separating them. The CDR3 spans 13 residues. CDR3 DNA sequence: TGTGCCAGCAGCCAAGAGCTCGGGAGGCCCCAGCATTTT. Its protein is CASSQELGRPQHF.

CDR3 in DNA: TGTGCCAGCAGCCCCCGACAGGGGCTAGTCAATGAGCAGTTCTTC. The encoded protein is CASSPRQGLVNEQFF. This sequence joins TRBV11-3 and TRBJ2-1, with 8 bases identical to TRBD1. Germline V CDR1 and CDR2: SGHNT, YENEEA. Unmatched junction bases numbered 9, after V lost 5 bases and J lost 6 bases. The CDR3 extends over 15 amino acids.

The genes are TRBV10-3 and TRBJ1-2, with 10 bases that match TRBD1. The CDR3 loop spans 15 amino acids. Germline assignment: CDR1 ENHRY and CDR2 SYGVKD. The V and J ends lost 0 bases and 6 bases, in that order; junction bases with no gene match: 4. The CDR3 region is CAISESGQGLNGYTF. DNA for the CDR3: TGTGCCATCAGTGAGTCGGGACAGGGGTTGAATGGCTACACCTTC.

V usage is TRBV9 and J usage is TRBJ1-5; 9 nucleotides align to TRBD1. V was pared by 5 bases and J by 8 bases, with 8 bases of the junction left unmatched. This CDR3 is 14 amino acids long. CDR1 and CDR2 (germline): SGDLS, YYNGEE. The CDR3 coding sequence is TGTGCCAGCAGTCTACAGGGGGCTTTGGAGCCCCAGCATTTT. Translating it yields CASSLQGALEPQHF.

CDR3 in amino acids: CASSQLRDSGYTF. In nucleotides, the CDR3 is TGTGCCAGCAGCCAGCTCCGGGACAGTGGCTACACCTTC. The chain joins TRBV3-1 (or the pseudogene TRBV3-2) to TRBJ1-2; 7 bases align to TRBD1. The CDR3 extends over 13 amino acids. The germline CDR1 and CDR2 sequences are LGHDT and YNNKEL (reference sequence). After removal of 3 bases from V and 7 bases from J, the junction contained 5 bases not matched to a gene.

The chain carries TRBV21-1 and TRBJ1-5; the table's TRBD1 call for D was not verified on the DNA. TRBV21-1 is shown as a pseudogene. This CDR3 spans 16 amino acids. DNA for the CDR3: TGTGCCAGCAGCAAAGACAGGGGTCGGAACAATCAGCCCCAGCATTTT. Its translation: CASSKDRGRNNQPQHF.

The rearrangement joins TRBV5-6 to TRBJ2-1; TRBD1 matches 10 bases. Germline V CDR1 and CDR2: SGHDT, YYEEEE. The CDR3 length is 15 residues. The ends lost 4 bases at V and 8 bases at J; junction bases unmatched: 9. The CDR3 nucleotides are TGTGCCAGCAGCCTCTGGACAGGGGGTGCGGATGAGCAGTTCTTC. This codes for CASSLWTGGADEQFF.

The J gene is TRBJ2-6, the V gene TRBV5-1; tentatively, D is TRBD2 (6 bases). CDR1 is SGHRS and CDR2 is YFSETQ in the germline V gene. V was shortened by 7 bases and J by 0 bases, with 17 bases between the two germline ends. The CDR3 is 17 residues long. This CDR3 reads CASQKNVGGSGANVLTF. For the CDR3, the DNA is TGCGCCAGCCAGAAGAACGTGGGAGGCTCTGGGGCCAACGTCCTGACTTTC.

The chain links TRBV10-3 to TRBJ2-3; no firm D call. The V and J ends lost 0 bases and 3 bases respectively, with 4 bases between them. The CDR3 covers 13 residues. Germline CDR1 reads ENHRY; CDR2 reads SYGVKD. CDR3 amino acids: CAISESSTDTQYF. DNA of the CDR3: TGTGCCATCAGTGAGTCCTCTACAGATACGCAGTATTTT.

This clone has just one count. The CDR3 nucleotides are TGTGCCATCAGTGAGTCGTCCCACGGTGAAGCTTTCTTT. As protein: CAISESSHGEAFF. The chain has TRBV10-3 and TRBJ1-1; D is uncertain. The CDR3 covers 13 residues. With 0 bases removed from V and 7 bases from J, the gap between germline ends came to 9 bases. Germline V gene sequence: CDR1 ENHRY, CDR2 SYGVKD.

The chain couples TRBV19 to TRBJ2-5; D possibly corresponds to TRBD1 (6 bases). CDR3 length equals 15 residues. Trimming took 5 bases from V and 1 from J, leaving 14 bases between them. Germline loops: CDR1 LNHDA, CDR2 SQIVND (reference sequence). The CDR3: CASSYSRDTQETQYF. The CDR3 coding sequence is TGTGCCAGTAGTTATTCCCGGGACACCCAAGAGACCCAGTACTTC.

CDR3 sequence: CASGQNSPLHF. The CDR3 region has the DNA TGTGCCAGCGGCCAGAATTCACCCCTCCACTTT. The chain joins TRBV6-1 to TRBJ1-6; D is unresolved. The V end was cut by 8 bases, the J end by 7 bases, with 6 bases between. CDR1 and CDR2 from the germline V gene are MNHNS and SASEGT. This CDR3 spans 11 amino acids.

This chain connects TRBV30 to TRBJ2-3; 9 bases are a match to TRBD1. The CDR3 sequence is 15 residues long. Looked up from germline, CDR1 is GTSNPN and CDR2 is SVGIG (reference sequence). With V trimmed by 3 bases and J by 3 bases, 7 bases remained unmatched. The CDR3 spells CAWRATGGRTDTQYF. Here the CDR3 DNA reads TGTGCCTGGAGGGCTACAGGGGGCCGGACAGATACGCAGTATTTT.

This chain links TRBV5-1 with TRBJ1-4, with 8 bases aligning to TRBD1. In germline, CDR1 is SGHRS, CDR2 YFSETQ. The V segment lost 0 bases and the J segment 15 bases; nucleotides outside the gene matches: 7. The CDR3 is 13 residues long. CDR3 nucleotides: TGCGCCAGCAGCTTGGACGCACAGGGACAGGTGTTTTTT. This sequence encodes CASSLDAQGQVFF. The variable domain in full, with the rest retrieved from reference TRBV5-1 and TRBJ1-4, is KAGVTQTPRYLIKTRGQQVTLSCSPISGHRSVSWYQQTPGQGLQFLFEYFSETQRNKGNFPGRFSGRQFSNSRSEMNVSTLELGDSALYLCASSLDAQGQVFFGSGTQLSVL.

The rearrangement joins TRBV6-1 to TRBJ2-1; a weak D match, TRBD1 (6 bases). CDR3 length: 17 residues. Per germline, CDR1 MNHNS and CDR2 SASEGT. Deletions cut 4 bases from V and 1 base from J, with 17 bases between. The CDR3 region is CASSVLQDSPSYNEQFF. The CDR3 coding sequence is TGTGCCAGCAGTGTGCTTCAGGACAGTCCATCCTACAATGAGCAGTTCTTC.

This chain uses TRBV19 with TRBJ2-1, with 14 positions matching TRBD2. The CDR3 spans 15 residues. Trimming took 6 bases from V and 8 from J; bases not matched to a gene: 6. Germline V CDR1 and CDR2: LNHDA, SQIVND (reference sequence). In DNA, the CDR3 is TGTGCCAGTAGCGGGACTAGCGGGAGCTTCCATGAGCAGTTCTTC. Translated: CASSGTSGSFHEQFF.

The chain recombines TRBV25-1 with TRBJ1-2; the D gene is possibly TRBD1 (5 bases). The CDR3 is 14 amino acids. Trimming took 3 bases from V and 3 from J, leaving 11 bases between them. Germline V gene lookup returns CDR1 MGHDK and CDR2 SYGVNS. CDR3 sequence (DNA): TGTGCCAGCAGTGACGGGGGGATCTACTATGGCTACACCTTC. Protein: CASSDGGIYYGYTF.

The CDR3 DNA is TGCGCCAGCAGCCCAGCGACTAGCGGGATTGCTGAGCAGTTCTTC. It encodes CASSPATSGIAEQFF. V and J are TRBV5-1 and TRBJ2-1, with TRBD2 matching 11 bases. This CDR3 comprises 15 residues. Losses at the gene ends were 4 bases for V and 9 bases for J; bases not matched to a gene: 9. Germline-derived CDR1 and CDR2 are SGHRS and YFSETQ.

The genes are TRBV29-1 and TRBJ2-7, with a tentative D call TRBD1 (6 bases). Trimming stripped 5 bases from V and 3 bases from J, with 17 bases between. This CDR3 has 14 residues. Germline CDR1 is SQVTM and CDR2 is ANQGSEA. The CDR3 loop is CSVQGGGQLYEQYF. As DNA, the CDR3 is TGCAGCGTTCAAGGTGGGGGACAACTCTACGAGCAGTACTTC.

The rearrangement links TRBV5-4 to TRBJ2-1; the match to TRBD2 covers 9 bases. Germline CDR1 is SGHNT and CDR2 is YYREEE (reference sequence). This CDR3 has 16 residues. Germline trimming cut 5 bases from V and 6 bases from J; bases unmatched to any gene: 12. CDR3 sequence: CASRLRGAGGPNEQFF. The CDR3 nucleotides are TGTGCCAGCAGATTGAGAGGGGCGGGGGGGCCCAATGAGCAGTTCTTC.

CDR3 sequence reads: CASSFRDRGFDGYGYTF. The CDR3, as DNA: TGTGCCAGCAGCTTCCGGGACAGGGGTTTTGATGGCTATGGCTACACCTTC. The chain is built from TRBV5-6 and TRBJ1-2; 10 bases are shared with TRBD1. This CDR3 contains 17 residues. Losses at the gene ends were 2 bases for V and 4 bases for J; bases not matched to a gene: 11. Germline CDR1 is SGHDT and CDR2 is YYEEEE.

The V and J genes are TRBV5-1 and TRBJ1-1, with a tentative D call TRBD1 (5 bases). With 4 bases removed from V and 2 bases from J, the gap between germline ends came to 15 bases. Germline V gene lookup returns CDR1 SGHRS and CDR2 YFSETQ. This CDR3 is 15 amino acids long. The CDR3 is CASSQGTYSNTEAFF. Here the CDR3 DNA reads TGCGCCAGCAGCCAAGGGACTTACTCAAACACTGAAGCTTTCTTT.

The chain uses TRBV7-9 and TRBJ2-7; TRBD2 aligns across 14 bases. In germline, CDR1 is SEHNR, CDR2 FQNEAQ (reference sequence). The V gene end was trimmed by 5 bases and the J gene end by 5 bases; junction bases not matched to a gene: 5. The CDR3 extends over 15 amino acids. As DNA, the CDR3 is TGTGCCAGCAGCCCGGGACTAGCGGGAGTCGACGAGCAGTACTTC. Translating gives CASSPGLAGVDEQYF.